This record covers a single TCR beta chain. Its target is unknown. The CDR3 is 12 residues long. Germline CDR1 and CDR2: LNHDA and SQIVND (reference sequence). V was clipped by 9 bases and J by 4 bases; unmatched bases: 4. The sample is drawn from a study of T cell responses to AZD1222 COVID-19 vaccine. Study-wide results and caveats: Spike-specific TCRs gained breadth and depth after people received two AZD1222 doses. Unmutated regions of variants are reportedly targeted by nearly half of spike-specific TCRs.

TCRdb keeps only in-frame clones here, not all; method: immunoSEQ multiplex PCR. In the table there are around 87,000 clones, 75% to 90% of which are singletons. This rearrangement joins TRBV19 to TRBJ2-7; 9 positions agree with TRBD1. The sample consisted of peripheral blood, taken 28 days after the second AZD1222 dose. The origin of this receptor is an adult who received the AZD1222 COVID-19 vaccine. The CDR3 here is CASRDREYEQYF. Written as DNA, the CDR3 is TGTGCCAGCAGGGACAGGGAGTACGAGCAGTACTTC.